This T cell receptor beta chain was identified during a study of T cells in Graves' hyperthyroidism and ophthalmopathy (dated by TCRdb to between 2018 and 2020). Regarding the research as a whole: Peripheral blood was collected at initial diagnosis, before any treatment. To identify distinguishing TCR V-J signatures, a discovery cohort of around 98 patients was used, comprising 40 to 45 with Graves' ophthalmopathy and 55 to 65 with stable Graves' hyperthyroidism. An independent validation cohort of under 20 hyperthyroidism patients and more than 15 patients who later progressed to ophthalmopathy tested prospective prediction of ophthalmopathy. The 75 to 100 discovery patients were divided at random into training and test sets in a 7:3 ratio. The study also compared thyroid tissue and blood T-cell repertoires from several Graves' hyperthyroidism patients. Once sampling was done, hyperthyroidism patients were given methimazole at a starting dose of 30 mg daily, whereas ophthalmopathy patients were given high-dose intravenous methylprednisolone. According to the paper, TCR Vbeta CDR3 sequencing was carried out on some 130 peripheral blood samples, which came from around 43 ophthalmopathy, 80 or so hyperthyroidism and approximately 17 progressor patients. On the study overall, not on this receptor specifically: Most expanded thyroid clonotypes (frequency above 0.001) were also detected in blood, suggesting blood repertoires may reflect thyroid immune responses. No statistical method was used to fix the sample size in advance, and group allocation was not hidden from the investigators. In validation, the model predicted progression to ophthalmopathy a median of around six months before onset, with approximately 70% sensitivity and roughly 77% specificity. A 13 V-J signature model separated ophthalmopathy from stable hyperthyroidism, with 87.88% sensitivity and roughly 84% specificity in cross-validation and 80%/75% in testing.

TCR beta CDR3 regions were amplified from RNA transcripts. For the first round of RT-PCR on the TCR CDR3, the HTBI primer set was used together with the Qiagen OneStep RT-PCR kit. Libraries were constructed in a second round of multiplex PCR, after which size selection and purification were carried out. Libraries were sequenced paired-end with 100 bp reads on an Illumina HiSeq2000. For the original study's pipeline: SOAPnuke was used to process the raw data, with reads discarded if the reads contained adapters or uncalled bases, had a mean Phred below 15, or lacked an exact constant-primer or identifier match. High-quality paired reads were merged with COPE v1.2.5, and unique nucleotide sequences were defined as clonotypes. Clonotypes were aligned to IMGT TRBV, TRBD and TRBJ reference segments using MiTCR v1.1. The analysis included only V-J combinations with a frequency above 0.0001, which together covered 98% to 99.2% of the repertoires. The TCS score was defined as F50 (clonal expansion) divided by E x V (chaos), with BLOSUM62-based TCRdist calculated between CDR3 peptides within each V-J. Welch's t-statistics and random forest reduced fewer than 550 V-J features to about 13, which were used in a naive Bayes classifier (R e1071). Clones were called with MiXCR by TCRdb after fastp trimmed the public reads at Q25, and only in-frame beta chains were retained. Here each entry gathers all rows of one CDR3 protein and keeps the most common genes and DNA. The V and J calls and clone size are TCRdb's, not the authors'. This sample is represented by 400,000 to 550,000 distinct CDR3 sequences; around 22% of them were singletons. The ten largest account for approximately 10% of the sample.

Inclusive of the bounding cysteine and phenylalanine, the CDR3 is 14 residues long. Solely the CDR3 DNA is kept, with 42 bases framed from the first base. The junction carries 11 bases between V and J, which are trimmed by 0 bases and 6 bases respectively. In the ophthalmopathy patients, disease was moderately to severely active, with a Clinical Activity Score of 3 or more, a NOSPECS grade of 4 or more, and a duration of less than 3 months. The study excluded patients with uncontrolled infections, other autoimmune diseases, pregnancy or lactation. Diagnoses were based on clinical symptoms, serum thyroxine and TRAb, thyroid ultrasound and orbital computed tomography. Ficoll-Paque density gradient centrifugation was used to isolate PBMCs from 8 to 10 ml of fresh peripheral blood. Total RNA was extracted using Trizol reagent, and RNA quality was assessed on an Agilent 2100 Bioanalyzer. This clonotype was recorded a few times. Its antigen specificity is not known. Base qualities are not at hand, and no much larger clone is one base apart.

The rearrangement joined TRBV12-3 or TRBV12-4 to TRBJ1-2; the D segment cannot be called with confidence. This receptor was obtained from a woman younger than 45 with Graves' ophthalmopathy. Material: blood. The CDR3 region: CASSLAFGEHGYTF. The DNA sequence is TGTGCCAGCAGTTTAGCGTTCGGGGAGCATGGCTACACCTTC.